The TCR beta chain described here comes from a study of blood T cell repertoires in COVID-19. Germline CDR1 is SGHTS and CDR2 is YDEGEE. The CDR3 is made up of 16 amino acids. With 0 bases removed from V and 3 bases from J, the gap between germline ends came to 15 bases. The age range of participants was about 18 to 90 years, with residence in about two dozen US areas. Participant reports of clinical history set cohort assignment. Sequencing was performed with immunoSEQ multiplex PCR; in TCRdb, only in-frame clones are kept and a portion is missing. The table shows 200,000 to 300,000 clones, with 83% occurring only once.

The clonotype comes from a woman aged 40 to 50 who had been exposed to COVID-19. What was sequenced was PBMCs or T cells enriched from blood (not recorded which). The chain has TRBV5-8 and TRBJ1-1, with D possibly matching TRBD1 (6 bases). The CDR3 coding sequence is TGTGCCAGCAGCTTGGGTCAAAGGACAGCGGACACTGAAGCTTTCTTT. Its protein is CASSLGQRTADTEAFF.